This TCR beta chain was recorded in a study of beta chain features in type 1 diabetes. Study conclusions and caveats: Among patients with Type 1 diabetes, TCRB CDR3s were moderately but significantly shorter in every one of the four CD4+ subsets. A pattern of fewer insertions and more deletions at VDJ junctions was seen in type 1 diabetes patients.

A single heparinised blood sample, averaging roughly 100 mL, was obtained per donor. CD4+ naive, central memory, regulatory and stem cell-like memory subsets were isolated by sorting on CD45RO/CCR7/CD25/CD127/CD95/CD27. Sorted populations all exceeded 98% purity. The CDR3 covers 14 residues. Trimming removed 6 bases from V and 2 bases from J; junction bases left unmatched: 6. The germline V gene encodes CDR1 MDHEN and CDR2 SYDVKM. Reverse transcribing all isolated RNA meant expressed TCRB transcripts were sequenced. Clones were read by immunoSEQ multiplex PCR, and TCRdb kept only the in-frame ones, dropping some. This sample has 640,000 or so clones, with over 13% found just once. This clone was seen a handful of times. Its antigen is still unknown.

The TCR sequence derives from a man in his late teens or twenties with type 1 diabetes. The sequenced sample was naive CD4+ T cells from blood. V usage is TRBV28 and J usage is TRBJ2-5; 7 bases align to TRBD1. CDR3 DNA sequence: TGTGCCAGCAGCCCGGGACAGCAACAAGAGACCCAGTACTTC. Translation gives CASSPGQQQETQYF.